Each of the 5 T cell receptor beta chains below was sequenced from the same sample in a study of cytomegalovirus exposure and HLA in healthy donors. Both 60 Vbeta primers and 13 Jbeta primers went into the PCR. Profiled with immunoSEQ multiplex PCR; TCRdb holds only in-frame clones, not every one. In the table there are around 94,000 clones, approximately 77% of which are singletons. Material: PBMCs. Receptors originate from a human donor in good health.

V usage is TRBV30 and J usage is TRBJ2-7; weak D call: TRBD2 (6 bases). The length of the CDR3 is 16 residues. CDR1 is GTSNPN and CDR2 is SVGIG in the germline V gene (reference sequence). V lost 0 bases to trimming and J lost 7 bases, with 22 bases between them. DNA of the CDR3: TGTGCCTGGAGTGTACGAGGTCGGAAGGGACGGGAGGAGCAGTACTTC. This encodes CAWSVRGRKGREEQYF.

This chain connects TRBV7-9 to TRBJ2-7; perhaps TRBD2 as D (6 bases). Germline CDR1 SEHNR, CDR2 FQNEAQ (reference sequence). This CDR3 contains 15 residues. The V gene lost 6 bases and the J gene lost 2 bases, with 17 bases spanning the gap. DNA for the CDR3: TGTGCCAGCAGTCCTCGGGGAGCGGGTACCTACGAGCAGTACTTC. The encoded protein is CASSPRGAGTYEQYF.

The chain joins TRBV9 to TRBJ1-2, with 8 bases aligning to TRBD1. Germline assignment: CDR1 SGDLS and CDR2 YYNGEE. The V and J ends lost 4 bases and 1 base, in that order; junction bases with no gene match: 15. This CDR3 is built from 18 residues. The CDR3 sequence is CASSTGRTGGPGNYGYTF. CDR3 sequence (DNA): TGTGCCAGCAGCACAGGAAGAACAGGGGGTCCCGGTAACTATGGCTACACCTTC.

The V call is TRBV7-6, the J call TRBJ2-1; no reliable D call. V lost 5 bases to trimming and J lost 9 bases, with 11 bases between them. The CDR3 is made up of 12 amino acids. Germline loops: CDR1 SGHVS, CDR2 FNYEAQ. As DNA, the CDR3 is TGTGCCAGCAGCCACGAGAGAGGTGAGCAGTTCTTC. Translated: CASSHERGEQFF.

V gene TRBV5-1 combines with J gene TRBJ2-2; unclear D gene. The germline V gene encodes CDR1 SGHRS and CDR2 YFSETQ. The CDR3 is made up of 16 amino acids. The V and J ends lost 0 bases and 0 bases respectively, with 9 bases between them. CDR3 in DNA: TGCGCCAGCAGCTTGGTAGCCCAGACGAACACCGGGGAGCTGTTTTTT. Its translation: CASSLVAQTNTGELFF.